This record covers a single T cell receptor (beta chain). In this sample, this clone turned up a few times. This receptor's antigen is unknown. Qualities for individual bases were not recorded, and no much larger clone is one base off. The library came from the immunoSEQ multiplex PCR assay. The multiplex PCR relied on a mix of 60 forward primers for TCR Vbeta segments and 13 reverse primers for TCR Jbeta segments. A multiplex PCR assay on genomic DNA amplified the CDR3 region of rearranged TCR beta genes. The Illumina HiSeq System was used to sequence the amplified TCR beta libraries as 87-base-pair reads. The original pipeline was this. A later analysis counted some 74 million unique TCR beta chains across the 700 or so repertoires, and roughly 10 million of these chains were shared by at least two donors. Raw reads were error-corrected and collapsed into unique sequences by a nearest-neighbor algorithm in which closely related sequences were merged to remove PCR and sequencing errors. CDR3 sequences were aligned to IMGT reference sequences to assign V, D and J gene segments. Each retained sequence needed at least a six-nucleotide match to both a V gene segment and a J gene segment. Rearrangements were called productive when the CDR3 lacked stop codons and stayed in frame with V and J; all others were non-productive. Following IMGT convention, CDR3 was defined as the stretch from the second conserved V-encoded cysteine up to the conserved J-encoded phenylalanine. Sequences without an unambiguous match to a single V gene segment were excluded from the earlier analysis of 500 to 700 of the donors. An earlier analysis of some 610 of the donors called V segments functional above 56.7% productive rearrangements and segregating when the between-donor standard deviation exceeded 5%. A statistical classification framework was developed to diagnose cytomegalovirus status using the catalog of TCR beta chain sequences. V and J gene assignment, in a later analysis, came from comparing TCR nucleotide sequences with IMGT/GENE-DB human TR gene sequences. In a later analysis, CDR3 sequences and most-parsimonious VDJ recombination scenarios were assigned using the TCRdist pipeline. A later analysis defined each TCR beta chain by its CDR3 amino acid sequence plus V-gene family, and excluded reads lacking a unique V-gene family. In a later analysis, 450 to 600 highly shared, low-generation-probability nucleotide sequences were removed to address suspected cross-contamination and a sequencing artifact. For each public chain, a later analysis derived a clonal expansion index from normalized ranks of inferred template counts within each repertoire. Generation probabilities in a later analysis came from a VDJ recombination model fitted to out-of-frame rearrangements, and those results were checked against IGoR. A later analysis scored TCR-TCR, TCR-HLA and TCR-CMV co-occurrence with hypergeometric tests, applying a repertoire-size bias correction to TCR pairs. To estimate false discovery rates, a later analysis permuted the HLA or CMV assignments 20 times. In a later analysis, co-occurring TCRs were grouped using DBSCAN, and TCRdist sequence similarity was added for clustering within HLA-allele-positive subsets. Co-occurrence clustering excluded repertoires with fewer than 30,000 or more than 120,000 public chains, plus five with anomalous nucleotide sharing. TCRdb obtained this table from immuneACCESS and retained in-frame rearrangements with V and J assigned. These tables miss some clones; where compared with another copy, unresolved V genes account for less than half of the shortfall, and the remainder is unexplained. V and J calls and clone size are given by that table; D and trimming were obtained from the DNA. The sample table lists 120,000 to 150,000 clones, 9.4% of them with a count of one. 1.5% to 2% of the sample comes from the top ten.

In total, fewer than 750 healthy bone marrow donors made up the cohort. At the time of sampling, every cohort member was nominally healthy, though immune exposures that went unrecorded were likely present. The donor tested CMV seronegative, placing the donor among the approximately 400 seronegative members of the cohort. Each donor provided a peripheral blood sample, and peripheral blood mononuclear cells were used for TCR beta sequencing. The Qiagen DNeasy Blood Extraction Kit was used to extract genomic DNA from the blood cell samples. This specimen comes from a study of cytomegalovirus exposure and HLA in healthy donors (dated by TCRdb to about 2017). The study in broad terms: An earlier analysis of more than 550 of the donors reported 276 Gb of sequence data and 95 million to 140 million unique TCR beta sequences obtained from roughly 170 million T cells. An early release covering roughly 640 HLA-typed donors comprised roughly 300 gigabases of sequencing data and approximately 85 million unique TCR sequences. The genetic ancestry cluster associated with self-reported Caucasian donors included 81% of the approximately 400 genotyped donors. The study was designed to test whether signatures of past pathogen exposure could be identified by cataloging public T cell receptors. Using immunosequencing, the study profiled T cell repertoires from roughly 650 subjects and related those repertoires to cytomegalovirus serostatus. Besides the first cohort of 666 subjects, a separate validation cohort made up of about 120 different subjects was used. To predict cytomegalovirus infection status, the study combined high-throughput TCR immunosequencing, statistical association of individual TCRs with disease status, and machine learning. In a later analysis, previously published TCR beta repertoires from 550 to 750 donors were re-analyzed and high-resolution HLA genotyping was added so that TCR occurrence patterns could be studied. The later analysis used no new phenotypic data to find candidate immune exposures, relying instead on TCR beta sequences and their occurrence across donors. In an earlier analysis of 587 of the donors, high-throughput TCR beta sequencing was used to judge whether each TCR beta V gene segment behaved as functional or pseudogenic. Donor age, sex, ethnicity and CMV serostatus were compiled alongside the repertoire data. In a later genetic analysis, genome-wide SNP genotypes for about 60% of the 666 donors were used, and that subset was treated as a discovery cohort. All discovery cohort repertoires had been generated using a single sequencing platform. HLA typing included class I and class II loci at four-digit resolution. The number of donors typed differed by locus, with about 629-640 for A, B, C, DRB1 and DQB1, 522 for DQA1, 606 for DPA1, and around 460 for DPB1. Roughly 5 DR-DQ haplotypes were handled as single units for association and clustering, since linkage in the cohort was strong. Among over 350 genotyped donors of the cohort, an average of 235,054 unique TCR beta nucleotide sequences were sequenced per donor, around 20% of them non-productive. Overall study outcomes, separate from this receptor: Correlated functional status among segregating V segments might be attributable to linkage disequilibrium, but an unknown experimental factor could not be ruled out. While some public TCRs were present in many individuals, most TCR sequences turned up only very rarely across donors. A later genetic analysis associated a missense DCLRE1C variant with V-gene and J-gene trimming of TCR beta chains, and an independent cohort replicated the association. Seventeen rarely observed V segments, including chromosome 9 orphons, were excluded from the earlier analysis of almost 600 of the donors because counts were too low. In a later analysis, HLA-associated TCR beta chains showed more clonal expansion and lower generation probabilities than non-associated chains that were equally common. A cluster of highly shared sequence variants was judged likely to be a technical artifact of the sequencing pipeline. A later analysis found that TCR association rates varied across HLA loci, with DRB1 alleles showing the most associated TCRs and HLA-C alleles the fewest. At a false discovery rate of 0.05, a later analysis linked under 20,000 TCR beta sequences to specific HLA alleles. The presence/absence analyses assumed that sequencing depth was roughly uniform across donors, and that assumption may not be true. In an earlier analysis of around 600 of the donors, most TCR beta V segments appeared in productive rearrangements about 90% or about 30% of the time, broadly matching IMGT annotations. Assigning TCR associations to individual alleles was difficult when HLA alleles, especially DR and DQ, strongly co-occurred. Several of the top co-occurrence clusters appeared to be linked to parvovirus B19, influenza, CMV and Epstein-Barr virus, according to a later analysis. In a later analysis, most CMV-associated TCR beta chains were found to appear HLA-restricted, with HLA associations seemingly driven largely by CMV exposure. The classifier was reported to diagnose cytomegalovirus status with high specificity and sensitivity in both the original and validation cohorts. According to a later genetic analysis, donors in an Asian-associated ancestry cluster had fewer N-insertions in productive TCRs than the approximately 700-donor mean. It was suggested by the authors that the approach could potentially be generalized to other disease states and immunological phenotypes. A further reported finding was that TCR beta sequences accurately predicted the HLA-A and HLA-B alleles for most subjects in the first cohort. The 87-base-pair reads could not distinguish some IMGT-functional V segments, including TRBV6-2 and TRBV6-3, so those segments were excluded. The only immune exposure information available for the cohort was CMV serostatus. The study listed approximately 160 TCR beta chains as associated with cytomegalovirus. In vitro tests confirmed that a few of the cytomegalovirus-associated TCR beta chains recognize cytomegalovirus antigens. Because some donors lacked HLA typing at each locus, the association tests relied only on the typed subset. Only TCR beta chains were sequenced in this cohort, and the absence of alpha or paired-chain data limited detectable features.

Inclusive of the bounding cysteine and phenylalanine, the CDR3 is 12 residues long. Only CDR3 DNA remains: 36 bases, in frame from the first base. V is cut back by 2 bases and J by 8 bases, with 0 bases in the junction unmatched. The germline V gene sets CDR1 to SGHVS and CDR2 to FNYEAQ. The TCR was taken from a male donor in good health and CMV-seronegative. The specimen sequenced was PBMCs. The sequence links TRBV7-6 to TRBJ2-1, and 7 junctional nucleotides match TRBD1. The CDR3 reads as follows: CASSLQGDEQFF. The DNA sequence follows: TGTGCCAGCAGCTTACAGGGGGATGAGCAGTTCTTC. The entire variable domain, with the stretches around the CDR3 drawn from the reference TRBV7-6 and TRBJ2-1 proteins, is GAGVSQSPRYKVTKRGQDVALRCDPISGHVSLYWYRQALGQGPEFLTYFNYEAQQDKSGLPNDRFSAERPEGSISTLTIQRTEQRDSAMYRCASSLQGDEQFFGPGTRLTVL.